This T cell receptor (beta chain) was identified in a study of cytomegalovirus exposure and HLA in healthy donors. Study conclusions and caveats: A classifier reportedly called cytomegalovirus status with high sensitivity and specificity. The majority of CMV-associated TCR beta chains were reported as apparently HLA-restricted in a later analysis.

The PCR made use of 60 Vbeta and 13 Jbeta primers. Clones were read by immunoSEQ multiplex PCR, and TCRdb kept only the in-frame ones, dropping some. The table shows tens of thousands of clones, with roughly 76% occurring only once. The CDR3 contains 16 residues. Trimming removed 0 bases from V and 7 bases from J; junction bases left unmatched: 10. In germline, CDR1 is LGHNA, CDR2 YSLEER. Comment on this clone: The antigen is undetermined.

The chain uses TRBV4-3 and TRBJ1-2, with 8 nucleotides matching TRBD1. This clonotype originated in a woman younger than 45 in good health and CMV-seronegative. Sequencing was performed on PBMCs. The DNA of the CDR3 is TGCGCCAGCAGCCAAGATCCGGACAGGGCATGGGGTGGCTACACCTTC. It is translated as CASSQDPDRAWGGYTF.